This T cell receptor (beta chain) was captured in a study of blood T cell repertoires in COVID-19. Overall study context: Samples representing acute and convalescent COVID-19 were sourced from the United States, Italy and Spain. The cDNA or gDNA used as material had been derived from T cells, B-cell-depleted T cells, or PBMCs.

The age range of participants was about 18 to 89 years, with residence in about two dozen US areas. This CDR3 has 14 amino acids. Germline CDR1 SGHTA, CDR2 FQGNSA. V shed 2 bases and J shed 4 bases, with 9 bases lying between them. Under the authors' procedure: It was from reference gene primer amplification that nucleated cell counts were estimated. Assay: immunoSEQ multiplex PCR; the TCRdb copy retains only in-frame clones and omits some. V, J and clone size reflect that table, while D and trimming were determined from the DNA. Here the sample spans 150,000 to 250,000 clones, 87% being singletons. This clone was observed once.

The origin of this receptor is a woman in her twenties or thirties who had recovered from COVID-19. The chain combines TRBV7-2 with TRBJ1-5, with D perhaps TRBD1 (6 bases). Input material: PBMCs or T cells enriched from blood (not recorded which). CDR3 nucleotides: TGTGCCAGCAGCTTACAACAGGGAAATCAGCCCCAGCATTTT. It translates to CASSLQQGNQPQHF.